This TCR beta chain originates from a study of neurological immune-mediated disorders. This clonotype was observed at least ten times. The making of cDNA relied on 5'RACE with 10-nucleotide random UMIs. TCRdb ran MiXCR on the 5' RACE reads and lists one entry per CDR3 protein. The sample has under 50,000 distinct CDR3 sequences; more than 9% are singletons. Germline-derived CDR1 and CDR2 are ENHRY and SYGVKD. The CDR3 consists of 17 residues. The trim removed 5 bases at V and 2 bases at J, leaving 7 bases unmatched. Each sorted-subset library came from some 1.1 million CD4+ or CD8+ T cells. The receptor was isolated from a woman aged 25 to 45 with HTLV-1-associated myelopathy (HAM/TSP). The sample comprised CD4+ T cells from blood. The genes are TRBV10-3 and TRBJ2-6; 9 bases fit TRBD1. In DNA form, the CDR3 reads TGTGCCATCAGTTTTTTACAGGGGGCGGCTGGGGCCAACGTCCTGACTTTC. It encodes CAISFLQGAAGANVLTF.